The next 28 T cell receptor beta chains were all read from a single sample in a study of shared clonotypes between healthy human individuals. Profiling relied on immunoSEQ multiplex PCR, and the TCRdb table lists in-frame clones only, not all of them. The table includes about 1 million clones, 78% detected once. The sequenced sample was memory CD4+ T cells from PBMCs. Documented subset: CD45RA-negative fraction. These TCRs come from a man aged 18 to 29 in good health. Some clones in this sample may be carry-over from other donors' samples.

This clone has just a few counts. The rearrangement links TRBV5-1 to TRBJ1-2; 8 bases match TRBD1. The CDR3 runs 14 residues. Germline V gene lookup returns CDR1 SGHRS and CDR2 YFSETQ. The junction had 8 bases not matched to a gene; V was cut back by 6 bases and J by 4 bases. The CDR3 sequence: CASTQGAGAYGYTF. DNA of the CDR3: TGCGCCAGCACCCAGGGGGCGGGGGCCTATGGCTACACCTTC. Looking up the rest from reference TRBV5-1 and TRBJ1-2 gives the full variable domain: KAGVTQTPRYLIKTRGQQVTLSCSPISGHRSVSWYQQTPGQGLQFLFEYFSETQRNKGNFPGRFSGRQFSNSRSEMNVSTLELGDSALYLCASTQGAGAYGYTFGSGTRLTVV.

Only a few counts were recorded for this clone. The J gene is TRBJ1-4, the V gene TRBV19; TRBD1 aligns across 7 bases. With 5 bases clipped from V and 0 bases from J, the junction kept 12 bases outside the gene matches. CDR1 is LNHDA, CDR2 SQIVND, per germline (reference sequence). This CDR3 has 18 amino acids. The chain's CDR3 is CASSFRQGGPATNEKLFF. The CDR3 DNA reads TGTGCCAGTAGTTTTCGACAGGGTGGTCCTGCAACTAATGAAAAACTGTTTTTT.

This clone was observed a single time. The rearrangement joins TRBV18 to TRBJ1-5; possibly TRBD1 for D (6 bases). The CDR3 runs to 15 residues. Per germline, CDR1 KGHSH and CDR2 LQKENI. Between the trimmed V and J ends, which lost 0 bases and 5 bases, there was a span of 11 bases. The CDR3: CASSPPGGADQPQHF. CDR3 coding DNA: TGTGCCAGCTCACCACCGGGGGGGGCGGATCAGCCCCAGCATTTT.

The CDR3 spells CASTIDRVYGYTF. The CDR3 nucleotides read TGTGCCAGCACCATAGACAGGGTATATGGCTACACCTTC. The gene calls are TRBV28 and TRBJ1-2; TRBD1 matches 7 bases. The length of the CDR3 is 13 residues. Germline CDR1 MDHEN, CDR2 SYDVKM. V was clipped by 7 bases and J by 5 bases; unmatched bases: 7.

In its sample, this clone was seen many times. The same CDR3 arises from other DNA sequences in this sample as well. The chain carries TRBV18 and TRBJ2-1; D is uncertain. The germline V and J ends were trimmed by 0 bases and 3 bases, with 6 bases remaining between them. The CDR3 has 14 amino acids. CDR1 and CDR2 (germline): KGHSH, LQKENI. DNA of the CDR3: TGTGCCAGCTCACCACCGTCCGGCTACAATGAGCAGTTCTTC. This translates into CASSPPSGYNEQFF.

This clone was recorded once. The chain employs TRBV6-6 and TRBJ2-7; D assignment may be TRBD1 or TRBD2 (6 bases each). The CDR3 is made up of 15 amino acids. The V end was cut by 0 bases, the J end by 2 bases, with 11 bases between. The V gene's germline CDR1 is MNHNY and CDR2 SVGAGI (reference sequence). Written as DNA, the CDR3 is TGTGCCAGCAGTTACTCGACCGGGGGCGCCTACGAGCAGTACTTC. Translation: CASSYSTGGAYEQYF.

This clone was seen a few times. V is TRBV6-4 and J is TRBJ2-1, with 10 bases aligning to TRBD2. From germline, CDR1 is MRHNA and CDR2 SNTAGT. The CDR3 is made up of 15 amino acids. The V and J ends lost 3 bases and 10 bases, in that order; junction bases with no gene match: 9. The CDR3 protein is CASSEFASGSGEQFF. The DNA for the CDR3 is TGTGCCAGCAGTGAGTTCGCTAGCGGGAGTGGAGAGCAGTTCTTC.

V is TRBV7-3 and J is TRBJ2-7, with 16 bases fitting TRBD2. J lost 2 bases, V lost 1 base, and 8 bases had no gene match. This CDR3 comprises 19 residues. The germline V gene encodes CDR1 SGHTA and CDR2 FQGTGA. Here the CDR3 DNA reads TGTGCCAGCAGCTTAAAGGGGGGACTAGCGGGAGGGACCCCCTACGAGCAGTACTTC. Translating it yields CASSLKGGLAGGTPYEQYF.

The chain uses TRBV6-1 and TRBJ1-3; TRBD1 agrees at 9 bases. The CDR3 loop spans 15 amino acids. Germline V lookup: CDR1 MNHNS, CDR2 SASEGT. V trimming: 6 bases; J trimming: 4 bases; junction bases outside the gene matches: 7. CDR3 amino acids: CASRQGARTGNTIYF. The CDR3 bases are TGTGCCAGCAGACAGGGGGCGCGAACGGGAAACACCATATATTTT.

The count of this clone is one. The V gene is TRBV11-2, the J gene TRBJ2-5; D may be TRBD2 (6 bases). The length of the CDR3 is 16 residues. Trimming took 5 bases from V and 2 from J, leaving 18 bases between them. Germline V gene lookup returns CDR1 SGHAT and CDR2 FQNNGV. CDR3 amino acids: CASSPRALSGQETQYF. DNA of the CDR3: TGTGCCAGCAGCCCCCGGGCCCTTAGCGGACAAGAGACCCAGTACTTC. Full variable domain (missing parts from reference TRBV11-2 and TRBJ2-5): EAGVAQSPRYKIIEKRQSVAFWCNPISGHATLYWYQQILGQGPKLLIQFQNNGVVDDSQLPKDRFSAERLKGVDSTLKIQPAKLEDSAVYLCASSPRALSGQETQYFGPGTRLLVL.

There are a few counts of this clone. V is TRBV4-1 and J is TRBJ1-5, with D possibly TRBD1 on 6 matching bases. The CDR3 consists of 19 residues. Germline loops: CDR1 MGHRA, CDR2 YSYEKL. The V end lost 1 base, the J end lost 0 bases, and 19 bases lay between the germline ends. CDR3 in amino acids: CASSQVNLTGIFSNQPQHF. The CDR3 DNA follows: TGCGCCAGCAGCCAAGTTAATCTTACAGGGATCTTTAGCAATCAGCCCCAGCATTTT.

This chain uses TRBV5-1 with TRBJ2-5, with TRBD1 matching 12 bases. Germline assignment: CDR1 SGHRS and CDR2 YFSETQ. The CDR3 spans 15 residues. J lost 5 bases, V lost 4 bases, and 6 bases had no gene match. CDR3 region: CASSAPGQGAETQYF. CDR3 nucleotides: TGCGCCAGCAGCGCACCGGGACAGGGGGCGGAGACCCAGTACTTC.

This CDR3 reads CASGFTGEAFF. In nucleotides, the CDR3 is TGTGCCAGCGGGTTCACAGGGGAAGCTTTCTTT. The rearrangement links TRBV6-5 to TRBJ1-1, with a possible D match to TRBD1 (6 bases). The length of the CDR3 is 11 residues. V lost 8 bases to trimming and J lost 8 bases, with 12 bases between them. The germline V gene has CDR1 MNHEY and CDR2 SVGAGI.

The genes are TRBV5-1 and TRBJ2-5, with 11 nucleotides matching TRBD2. Germline V gene lookup returns CDR1 SGHRS and CDR2 YFSETQ. V shed 3 bases, J shed 4 bases, and the junction held 14 bases outside the gene matches. This CDR3 is 18 amino acids long. CDR3 residues: CASSSVGLAGGGGETQYF. The CDR3 DNA reads as TGCGCCAGCAGCTCAGTGGGGCTAGCGGGAGGTGGTGGAGAGACCCAGTACTTC.

The J gene is TRBJ2-7, the V gene TRBV30; 12 positions match TRBD2. J was trimmed by 6 bases and V by 7 bases; bases with no gene match: 10. CDR1 and CDR2 from the germline V gene are GTSNPN and SVGIG (reference sequence). The CDR3 totals 14 residues. The CDR3 here is CAFRLAGASGEQYF. The CDR3 nucleotides are TGTGCCTTTCGACTAGCGGGAGCGTCGGGCGAGCAGTACTTC.

This clone has just a few counts. The chain recombines TRBV27 with TRBJ2-2; D perhaps matches TRBD1 (5 bases). V lost 7 bases to trimming and J lost 1 base, with 7 bases between them. Germline CDR1 reads MNHEY; CDR2 reads SMNVEV (reference sequence). The CDR3 is 13 amino acids. The CDR3 nucleotides are TGTGCCAGCATGGACAAGAACACCGGGGAGCTGTTTTTT. Amino acids: CASMDKNTGELFF.

The J gene is TRBJ2-3, the V gene TRBV29-1; 10 nucleotides line up with TRBD2. V was pared by 3 bases and J by 0 bases, with 9 bases of the junction left unmatched. Germline lookup yields CDR1 SQVTM and CDR2 ANQGSEA. The CDR3 runs to 17 residues. CDR3 residues: CSVDGGQREGSTDTQYF. The CDR3 bases are TGCAGCGTTGATGGGGGGCAGCGGGAGGGTAGCACAGATACGCAGTATTTT.

The V gene is TRBV10-2, the J gene TRBJ2-4; 7 bases agree with TRBD1. Trimming cost V 3 bases and J 0 bases; bases outside gene matches: 5. The CDR3 has 16 residues. The V gene's germline CDR1 is WSHSY and CDR2 SAAADI. CDR3 in amino acids: CASSDPGQAAKNIQYF. In DNA form, the CDR3 reads TGCGCCAGCAGTGACCCCGGACAGGCAGCCAAAAACATTCAGTACTTC.

The chain recombines TRBV28 with TRBJ1-3, with 8 bases identical to TRBD1. V lost 3 bases and J lost 0; bases outside the gene matches: 4. Germline V gene lookup returns CDR1 MDHEN and CDR2 SYDVKM. CDR3 length equals 16 residues. The CDR3 here is CASSFPGQVSGNTIYF. In nucleotides, the CDR3 is TGTGCCAGCAGTTTCCCGGGACAGGTCTCTGGAAACACCATATATTTT.

This chain links TRBV6-7 with TRBJ2-5, with D hard to call. TRBV6-7 is an ORF for which the function is uncertain. CDR3 size: 14 residues. Trimming took 7 bases from V and 7 from J, leaving 19 bases between them. CDR3 DNA sequence: TGTGCCAGCATCCAACCGGCTCCTCGTGGGACCCAGTACTTC. Its translation is CASIQPAPRGTQYF.

The gene calls are TRBV18 and TRBJ2-7, with 8 bases lining up with TRBD2. The J segment lost 2 bases and the V segment lost 0 bases, leaving 6 bases of the junction unmatched. The CDR3 is 16 residues long. CDR1 is KGHSH and CDR2 is LQKENI in the germline V gene. The CDR3, as DNA: TGTGCCAGCTCACCACCGAACAGAGCGGGAGCCTACGAGCAGTACTTC. Encoded protein: CASSPPNRAGAYEQYF.

The sample holds a few counts of this clone. The V call is TRBV5-1, the J call TRBJ2-5; a weak D match, TRBD2 (6 bases). Germline values: CDR1 SGHRS, CDR2 YFSETQ. This CDR3 contains 15 residues. V was cut by 3 bases and J by 2 bases, with 14 bases left in between. In nucleotides, the CDR3 is TGCGCCAGCAGCTCATGGGGGGAGGATCAAGAGACCCAGTACTTC. It encodes CASSSWGEDQETQYF.

Regarding this clone: Other nucleotide sequences from this sample produce the same CDR3. The CDR3 DNA follows: TGTGCCAGCAGCTTAGCGTCTGGGGCAGATACGCAGTATTTT. It translates to CASSLASGADTQYF. J is TRBJ2-3 and V is TRBV7-2; no firm D call. V was clipped by 0 bases and J by 4 bases, with 8 bases between them. The CDR3 sequence is 14 residues long. Germline assignment: CDR1 SGHTA and CDR2 FQGNSA.

The V and J genes are TRBV19 and TRBJ1-3, with TRBD1 matching 9 bases. The CDR3 loop spans 14 amino acids. With 11 bases clipped from V and 4 bases from J, the junction kept 9 bases outside the gene matches. Germline CDR1 and CDR2: LNHDA and SQIVND (reference sequence). The CDR3, as DNA: TGTGCCGCGTCCCGGGACAGGGTCGGAAACACCATATATTTT. Residues: CAASRDRVGNTIYF.

The rearrangement uses TRBV5-1 and TRBJ2-2, with D hard to call. With 2 bases removed from V and 5 bases from J, the gap between germline ends came to 7 bases. Germline V gene data show CDR1 as SGHRS and CDR2 as YFSETQ. The CDR3 is 13 amino acids. CDR3 sequence (DNA): TGCGCCAGCAGCTTTTCGTGGACCGGGGAGCTGTTTTTT. Translated: CASSFSWTGELFF.

The rearrangement uses TRBV5-1 and TRBJ1-5; no clear D gene. Germline V gene sequence: CDR1 SGHRS, CDR2 YFSETQ. The V gene lost 4 bases and the J gene lost 0 bases, with 14 bases spanning the gap. The CDR3 runs 16 residues. The CDR3 is CASSLGGDYSNQPQHF. The CDR3 DNA reads as TGCGCCAGCAGCCTTGGCGGGGATTATAGCAATCAGCCCCAGCATTTT.

The chain links TRBV5-4 to TRBJ2-5; 7 bases match TRBD2. The CDR3 covers 15 residues. CDR1 and CDR2 (germline): SGHNT, YYREEE (reference sequence). V was pared by 4 bases and J by 2 bases, with 8 bases of the junction left unmatched. Written as DNA, the CDR3 is TGTGCCAGCAGCCCCCCGACCGGGGGGCAAGAGACCCAGTACTTC. This encodes CASSPPTGGQETQYF.

The rearrangement uses TRBV19 and TRBJ1-1; D might be TRBD1 (6 bases). CDR3 length equals 16 residues. Germline V gene lookup returns CDR1 LNHDA and CDR2 SQIVND (reference sequence). The V gene lost 3 bases and the J gene lost 1 base, with 15 bases spanning the gap. Here the CDR3 reads CASSMIRGWWNTEAFF. The CDR3 DNA sequence: TGTGCCAGTAGTATGATTAGGGGGTGGTGGAACACTGAAGCTTTCTTT.